The rows below give T cell receptor beta chains drawn from one sample of a study of shared clonotypes between healthy human individuals. TCRdb's table, derived via immunoSEQ multiplex PCR, lists solely in-frame clones and lacks some. This table holds about 1 million clones, around 74% found once. The specimen sequenced was memory CD4+ T cells sorted from blood. These receptors originate from a man aged 18 to 35 in good health. The CDR3 runs from the conserved cysteine through the conserved F or W. The D gene is left open where the match is weak. Size values are once, few and many counts, or a class for expanded clones, and some rows have none.

clone_size: -
j_call: TRBJ2-5
d_call: TRBD2
v_call: TRBV7-6
cdr3_nt: TGTGCCAGCAGTCCAGCGGGGTTAGAGACCCAGTACTTC
cdr3_aa: CASSPAGLETQYF

clone_size: once
j_call: TRBJ1-6
d_call: TRBD1
v_call: TRBV30
cdr3_nt: TGTGCCTGGAGTGAGGACAGGGGGTATTCACCCCTCCACTTT
cdr3_aa: CAWSEDRGYSPLHF

clone_size: -
j_call: TRBJ2-4
d_call: TRBD2
v_call: TRBV30
cdr3_nt: TGTGCCTGGAGCCCAGCTAGCGGGGGGGCGGTCATTCAGTACTTC
cdr3_aa: CAWSPASGGAVIQYF

clone_size: -
j_call: TRBJ2-3
d_call: -
v_call: TRBV5-1
cdr3_nt: TGCGCCAGCAGCTTCGGGGGAGTATGGACAGATACGCAGTATTTT
cdr3_aa: CASSFGGVWTDTQYF

clone_size: -
j_call: TRBJ1-2
d_call: -
v_call: TRBV4-3
cdr3_nt: TGCGCCAGCAGCCAAGGGTGGCCAGGTGGTGGCTACACCTTC
cdr3_aa: CASSQGWPGGGYTF

clone_size: few
j_call: TRBJ2-2
d_call: -
v_call: TRBV30
cdr3_nt: TGTGCCTGGAGTGATTTCTGGAAGTCCTCGGGGAACGTCGGGGAGCTGTTTTTT
cdr3_aa: CAWSDFWKSSGNVGELFF

clone_size: once
j_call: TRBJ2-1
d_call: TRBD1
v_call: TRBV18
cdr3_nt: TGTGCCAGCTCACCACCGACCGGACAGGGGAGTTCCTACAATGAGCAGTTCTTC
cdr3_aa: CASSPPTGQGSSYNEQFF

clone_size: -
j_call: TRBJ2-1
d_call: -
v_call: TRBV5-1
cdr3_nt: TGCGCCAGCAGCTTACAGACAGGTCCCGACAGTGAGCAGTTCTTC
cdr3_aa: CASSLQTGPDSEQFF

clone_size: -
j_call: TRBJ2-3
d_call: TRBD2
v_call: TRBV5-4
cdr3_nt: TGTGCCAGCAGCACACCCGCTAAGGGGAGGGCCGCAGATACGCAGTATTTT
cdr3_aa: CASSTPAKGRAADTQYF

clone_size: -
j_call: TRBJ2-1
d_call: TRBD2
v_call: TRBV19
cdr3_nt: TGTGCCAGTAGTATTGGCCTCCTAGCGGGAAGGTACAATGAGCAGTTCTTC
cdr3_aa: CASSIGLLAGRYNEQFF

clone_size: many
j_call: TRBJ1-1
d_call: -
v_call: TRBV7-8
cdr3_nt: TGTGCCAGCAGCCCAGGACACGAAACAGGGCACACTGAAGCTTTCTTT
cdr3_aa: CASSPGHETGHTEAFF

clone_size: -
j_call: TRBJ2-7
d_call: -
v_call: TRBV7-8
cdr3_nt: TGTGCCAGCAGCCTCACCCAACCAGCCTCCTACGAGCAGTACTTC
cdr3_aa: CASSLTQPASYEQYF

clone_size: few
j_call: TRBJ1-4
d_call: TRBD1
v_call: TRBV6-6
cdr3_nt: TGTGCCAGCAGCGAAGGACAGGGAGCTGAAAAACTGTTTTTT
cdr3_aa: CASSEGQGAEKLFF

clone_size: once
j_call: TRBJ2-2
d_call: -
v_call: TRBV11-2
cdr3_nt: TGTGCCAGCCCCTCAAGCGGTGGACAGTTTAACACCGGGGAGCTGTTTTTT
cdr3_aa: CASPSSGGQFNTGELFF

clone_size: -
j_call: TRBJ1-3
d_call: -
v_call: TRBV7-3
cdr3_nt: TGTGCCAGCAGCCCGGGACCGAGCTCTGGAAACACCATATATTTT
cdr3_aa: CASSPGPSSGNTIYF

clone_size: -
j_call: TRBJ2-7
d_call: TRBD2
v_call: TRBV5-4
cdr3_nt: TGTGCCAGCAGCCCGGACACTAGCGGGAGTCCCCACGAGCAGTACTTC
cdr3_aa: CASSPDTSGSPHEQYF

clone_size: -
j_call: TRBJ2-2
d_call: TRBD1
v_call: TRBV7-9
cdr3_nt: TGTGCCAGCAGCTTGACAGGGGCCGTCGGGGAGCTGTTTTTT
cdr3_aa: CASSLTGAVGELFF

clone_size: -
j_call: TRBJ2-7
d_call: -
v_call: TRBV7-9
cdr3_nt: TGTGCCAGCAGTACGATGGTAGGGGAGCAGTACTTC
cdr3_aa: CASSTMVGEQYF

clone_size: -
j_call: TRBJ1-2
d_call: -
v_call: TRBV7-8
cdr3_nt: TGTGCCAGCACCCCCAGGACGCCGGATAACTATGGCTACACCTTC
cdr3_aa: CASTPRTPDNYGYTF

clone_size: -
j_call: TRBJ2-3
d_call: TRBD2
v_call: TRBV2
cdr3_nt: TGTGCCAGCAGATCTATAGCGGGAATGGCAGATACGCAGTATTTT
cdr3_aa: CASRSIAGMADTQYF

clone_size: -
j_call: TRBJ1-5
d_call: TRBD1
v_call: TRBV19
cdr3_nt: TGTGCCAGTACCCGGGACAGTAGCAATCAGCCCCAGCATTTT
cdr3_aa: CASTRDSSNQPQHF

clone_size: -
j_call: TRBJ1-3
d_call: -
v_call: TRBV5-1
cdr3_nt: TGCGCCAGCAGCGATACAGGAAACACCATATATTTT
cdr3_aa: CASSDTGNTIYF

clone_size: -
j_call: TRBJ1-1
d_call: -
v_call: TRBV7-2
cdr3_nt: TGTGCCAGCAGCTTTGTGAAGCAAGGGGAAGCTTTCTTT
cdr3_aa: CASSFVKQGEAFF

clone_size: once
j_call: TRBJ2-7
d_call: TRBD1
v_call: TRBV6-5
cdr3_nt: TGTGCCAGCAGTTACTCCAGGACAGGAGGCGAGCAGTACTTC
cdr3_aa: CASSYSRTGGEQYF

clone_size: -
j_call: TRBJ2-3
d_call: -
v_call: TRBV7-6
cdr3_nt: TGTGCCAGCAGCCTCGGCCCCACAGATACGCAGTATTTT
cdr3_aa: CASSLGPTDTQYF

clone_size: -
j_call: TRBJ1-4
d_call: -
v_call: TRBV5-1
cdr3_nt: TGCGCCAGCAGCTTGGTTATTGGGCAGGGCGAAAAACTGTTTTTT
cdr3_aa: CASSLVIGQGEKLFF

clone_size: -
j_call: TRBJ2-1
d_call: -
v_call: TRBV9
cdr3_nt: TGTGCCAGCAGCGTCCTTCCCGGGGCTAGCTGGGCTCGGAATGAGCAGTTCTTC
cdr3_aa: CASSVLPGASWARNEQFF

clone_size: -
j_call: TRBJ1-4
d_call: TRBD1
v_call: TRBV7-2
cdr3_nt: TGTGCCAGCAGCACTAACAGGGGACCTGCAACTAATGAAAAACTGTTTTTT
cdr3_aa: CASSTNRGPATNEKLFF